This T cell receptor beta chain stems from a study of T cell responses to AZD1222 COVID-19 vaccine. Study results and caveats: Spike-wide coverage was observed for vaccine-associated CD4 TCRs, with dominant responses at 160-218 and 743-854. White British people made up most donors, females outnumbered males, and clonal diversity was possibly underestimated.

As concerns this clone: No antigen is known for it.

The germline V and J ends were trimmed by 1 base and 4 bases, with 7 bases remaining between them. This CDR3 region has 13 residues. Whether given at about 4 or about 12 weeks, second doses were pooled. Only in-frame clones appear in the TCRdb table, and some are missing; sequencing was by immunoSEQ multiplex PCR. Of some 150,000 clones in the sample, 80% to 95% were seen once. Material: peripheral blood, obtained 28 days after the second AZD1222 dose. The chain is built from TRBV12-3 or TRBV12-4 and TRBJ1-2, with D maybe TRBD1 (5 bases). The clonotype originates from an adult who received the AZD1222 COVID-19 vaccine. CDR3 in amino acids: CASSLGGGYGYTF. Written as DNA, the CDR3 is TGTGCCAGCAGTTTAGGGGGCGGCTATGGCTACACCTTC.